This T cell receptor beta chain was sequenced for a study of Ad26.COV2.S vaccination and SARS-CoV-2 variants. Whole-study findings and limits: Estimates derived from TCR breadth and depth analyses may have underestimated total T cell responses. Researchers reported similar non-spike TCR breadth in vaccine and placebo recipients.

CDR1 and CDR2 from the germline V gene are LNHDA and SQIVND (reference sequence). This CDR3 has 13 amino acids. V was clipped by 0 bases and J by 11 bases, with 13 bases between them. Treatment here: some 20 received Ad26.COV2.S at low or high dose, single or two shots; 5 received placebo; per-sample allocation not given. It was on day 63 after the first vaccine or placebo injection that samples were taken. Regarding this clone: Antigen unknown.

Measured with immunoSEQ multiplex PCR; TCRdb has only the in-frame clones, and not every one. The table shows hundreds of thousands of clones, with 80% to 90% occurring only once. The chain carries TRBV19 and TRBJ1-1, with D possibly matching TRBD1 (5 bases). Here the sequenced sample was peripheral blood, taken in a trial of Ad26.COV2.S vaccine versus placebo. This receptor was identified in a person aged 18-60 years who received the Ad26.COV2.S COVID-19 vaccine or a placebo. The CDR3 DNA sequence: TGTGCCAGTAGTATAGACGTTCGGGGGAGGGCTTTCTTT. Protein product: CASSIDVRGRAFF.